This T cell receptor (beta chain) was identified in a study of T cells in Graves' hyperthyroidism and ophthalmopathy. Each diagnosis was grounded in clinical symptoms, serum thyroxine and TRAb, thyroid ultrasound, and orbital computed tomography. Authors of the study amplified TCR beta CDR3 regions from RNA transcripts. The HTBI primer set served for first-round RT-PCR of the TCR CDR3. From the multiplex PCR reads, TCRdb called clonotypes with MiXCR, one entry per CDR3 protein. The table shows roughly 570,000 distinct CDR3 sequences, with under 60% occurring only once. Per the germline V gene, CDR1 is SQVTM and CDR2 is ANQGSEA. Trimming cost V 5 bases and J 6 bases, with 13 bases left between them. This CDR3 comprises 12 residues.

The chain couples TRBV29-1 to TRBJ1-2; D gene uncertain. This receptor was taken from an adult woman with Graves' disease, either hyperthyroidism or ophthalmopathy (not recorded which). The sequenced sample was peripheral blood or thyroid tissue (not recorded which). In DNA form, the CDR3 reads TGCAGCGTTTTTAAGGGAAAGAATGGCTACACCTTC. Its translation: CSVFKGKNGYTF.